Listed below are T cell receptor beta chains from one sample, sequenced in a study of cytomegalovirus exposure and HLA in healthy donors. This table comes from immunoSEQ multiplex PCR, and its TCRdb copy is limited to in-frame clones, with some not included. The data contain more than 150,000 clones, more than 65% of them singletons. Sequenced sample: PBMCs. The source is a woman between 25 and 40 years old in good health and CMV-seropositive. CDR3s leave out the opening cysteine and the closing phenylalanine or tryptophan.

V gene: TRBV6-1; J gene: TRBJ1-2; CDR3 protein: ASSDRVVGGYT
V gene: TRBV5-1; J gene: TRBJ2-1; CDR3 protein: ASSWWLQRRERDEQF
V gene: TRBV4-1; J gene: TRBJ2-7; CDR3 protein: ASSPPGGDRGYEQY
V gene: TRBV6-5; J gene: TRBJ1-2; CDR3 protein: ASTAKGRGLWGYT
V gene: TRBV27; J gene: TRBJ2-2; CDR3 protein: ASSSPGVGRELF
V gene: TRBV4-1; J gene: TRBJ2-7; CDR3 protein: ASSQVPGTAYEQY
V gene: TRBV7-2; J gene: TRBJ2-7; CDR3 protein: ASSRQGNNFYEQY
V gene: TRBV28; J gene: TRBJ2-3; CDR3 protein: AGGGGLTSGTDTQY
V gene: TRBV19; J gene: TRBJ1-5; CDR3 protein: ASSIGRGLSNQPQH
V gene: TRBV11-2; J gene: TRBJ2-5; CDR3 protein: ASSPGLDQETQY
V gene: TRBV29-1; J gene: TRBJ2-1; CDR3 protein: SVTGLVGNEQF
V gene: TRBV6-1; J gene: TRBJ2-7; CDR3 protein: ASSESAGSSYEQY
V gene: TRBV5-1; J gene: TRBJ2-1; CDR3 protein: ASSLPSVGDEQF
V gene: TRBV6-1; J gene: TRBJ2-7; CDR3 protein: ASSPGYPYEQY
V gene: TRBV5-8; J gene: TRBJ1-4; CDR3 protein: ASSRGRVEKLF
V gene: TRBV27; J gene: TRBJ1-5; CDR3 protein: ASSSYRSNQPQH
V gene: TRBV10-2; J gene: TRBJ2-7; CDR3 protein: ASKDRSSYEQY
V gene: TRBV6-5; J gene: TRBJ2-1; CDR3 protein: ASSYSNGFEQF
V gene: TRBV29-1; J gene: TRBJ2-3; CDR3 protein: SVGTIAGGTDTQY
V gene: TRBV5-6; J gene: TRBJ2-5; CDR3 protein: ASSLAWQGETQY
V gene: TRBV4-1; J gene: TRBJ1-2; CDR3 protein: ASREQGRSYGYT
V gene: TRBV18; J gene: TRBJ1-5; CDR3 protein: ASSPGTGMQPQH
V gene: TRBV27; J gene: -; CDR3 protein: ASSLYGGPSSYEQY
V gene: TRBV18; J gene: TRBJ1-1; CDR3 protein: ASSPELNTEAF
V gene: TRBV19; J gene: TRBJ1-4; CDR3 protein: ASSMRTVNEKLF
V gene: TRBV19; J gene: TRBJ1-1; CDR3 protein: ASSIGGAPSGAF
V gene: TRBV7-9; J gene: TRBJ1-1; CDR3 protein: ASRDVWGGTF
V gene: TRBV9; J gene: TRBJ1-1; CDR3 protein: ASSVGTVNTEAF
V gene: TRBV9; J gene: TRBJ1-1; CDR3 protein: ASMGQGRAF
V gene: TRBV14; J gene: TRBJ1-4; CDR3 protein: ASSSTWTGGEKLF
V gene: TRBV27; J gene: TRBJ1-5; CDR3 protein: ASSPGDSLLNQPQH
V gene: TRBV10-2; J gene: TRBJ1-5; CDR3 protein: ASSEGGSQPQH
V gene: TRBV11-2; J gene: TRBJ2-5; CDR3 protein: ASSTLETQY
V gene: TRBV7-3; J gene: TRBJ2-5; CDR3 protein: SSSFLPRTSGGAETQY
V gene: TRBV6-1; J gene: TRBJ1-6; CDR3 protein: ASSGAGGEGSPLH
V gene: TRBV5-6; J gene: TRBJ2-4; CDR3 protein: ASSLIPSGGNIQY
V gene: TRBV6-6; J gene: TRBJ2-5; CDR3 protein: ASRTPQSPPGETQY
V gene: TRBV4-1; J gene: TRBJ1-1; CDR3 protein: ASSQGQGGNTEAF